The rows below give T cell receptor beta chains drawn from one sample of a study of cytomegalovirus exposure and HLA in healthy donors. TCRdb keeps only in-frame clones here, not all; method: immunoSEQ multiplex PCR. This table holds around 100,000 clones, just under 80% found once. Sample: PBMCs. The source is a male donor in good health and CMV-seropositive. Both conserved end residues are part of each CDR3. A D gene is named only where the DNA matches it firmly. Rows give clone size only sometimes, using once, few, many, or a class for an expanded clone.

CAGRLIFGPLGTLNQPQHF,TGCGCCGGACGACTGATTTTTGGCCCGTTGGGGACACTCAATCAGCCCCAGCATTTT,-,TRBV5-1,TRBJ1-5,-
CASRGADSYEQYF,TGCGCCAGTCGCGGGGCCGACTCCTACGAGCAGTACTTC,-,TRBV10-2,TRBJ2-7,few
CASSLSRGYEQYF,TGTGCCAGCAGTTTAAGTCGGGGCTACGAGCAGTACTTC,-,TRBV27,TRBJ2-7,-
CASGGSVSGANVLTF,TGTGCCAGCGGTGGTTCGGTATCTGGGGCCAACGTCCTGACTTTC,-,TRBV6-5,TRBJ2-6,-
CASSLGGDTNYGYTF,TGTGCCAGCAGCTTAGGGGGGGACACTAACTATGGCTACACCTTC,-,TRBV7-3,TRBJ1-2,-
CASSLVGSSYEQYF,TGTGCCAGCAGCTTGGTTGGCAGCTCCTACGAGCAGTACTTC,-,TRBV5-5,TRBJ2-7,-
CAWTVSAYAYGYTF,TGTGCCTGGACTGTAAGTGCCTACGCCTATGGCTACACCTTC,-,TRBV30,TRBJ1-2,-
CASSFGLAGVGEQFF,TGTGCCAGCAGTTTCGGGCTAGCGGGAGTGGGTGAGCAGTTCTTC,TRBD2,TRBV27,TRBJ2-1,-
CASTVGVSYEQYF,TGTGCCAGCACGGTGGGCGTCTCCTACGAGCAGTACTTC,-,TRBV6-5,TRBJ2-7,-
CSATETYSGNTIYF,TGCAGCGCCACTGAAACTTACTCTGGAAACACCATATATTTT,-,TRBV29-1,TRBJ1-3,-
CASSFKGLGNQPQHF,TGTGCCAGCAGTTTTAAGGGGTTGGGCAATCAGCCCCAGCATTTT,-,TRBV28,TRBJ1-5,once
CASSYTLAGGNEQFF,TGTGCCAGCAGTTATACACTAGCGGGGGGGAATGAGCAGTTCTTC,TRBD2,TRBV6-6,TRBJ2-1,-
CASSQAGGATDTQYF,TGTGCCAGCAGCCAAGCCGGGGGGGCAACAGATACGCAGTATTTT,TRBD2,TRBV4-2,TRBJ2-3,-
CASRGERDRGYSNQPQHF,TGTGCCAGCCGCGGGGAACGGGACAGGGGATATAGCAATCAGCCCCAGCATTTT,TRBD1,TRBV19,TRBJ1-5,-
CATSSTGTGYNEQFF,TGTGCCACCAGCAGCACCGGGACAGGTTACAATGAGCAGTTCTTC,TRBD1,TRBV15,TRBJ2-1,-
CASSSRTSKEASDTQYF,TGTGCCAGCAGCTCGAGGACTAGCAAGGAGGCCTCAGATACGCAGTATTTT,TRBD2,TRBV7-9,TRBJ2-3,-
CASSIPTLTGLFNYGYTF,TGTGCCAGTAGTATACCAACCTTGACAGGGCTATTCAACTATGGCTACACCTTC,TRBD1,TRBV19,TRBJ1-2,-
CASSQGVGRGYNEQFF,TGCGCCAGCAGCCAAGGTGTAGGCAGGGGATACAATGAGCAGTTCTTC,-,TRBV4-1,TRBJ2-1,-
CASTSETGPLAKNIQYF,TGTGCCAGTACCTCCGAGACAGGGCCTCTAGCCAAAAACATTCAGTACTTC,TRBD1,TRBV19,TRBJ2-4,-
CASKLGQGHGYTF,TGTGCCAGTAAGTTGGGACAGGGCCACGGCTACACCTTC,TRBD1,TRBV19,TRBJ1-2,-
CASSSYTGQGANQPQHF,TGTGCCAGCAGCTCGTACACGGGACAGGGGGCTAATCAGCCCCAGCATTTT,TRBD1,TRBV7-9,TRBJ1-5,-
CASSSLSTEAFF,TGTGCCAGTTCCTCCTTGAGCACTGAAGCTTTCTTT,-,TRBV18,TRBJ1-1,-
CASSVSGGVPDTQYF,TGTGCCAGCAGTGTTAGCGGGGGGGTGCCAGATACGCAGTATTTT,TRBD2,TRBV6-4,TRBJ2-3,-
CASSSPGGTNEKLFF,TGTGCCAGCAGCTCCCCAGGAGGTACTAATGAAAAACTGTTTTTT,-,TRBV7-9,TRBJ1-4,few
CASSFGTSGPDTQYF,TGTGCCAGCAGCTTCGGGACTAGCGGCCCAGATACGCAGTATTTT,TRBD2,TRBV7-2,TRBJ2-3,once
CASSPVLYEQYF,TGTGCCAGCAGCCCCGTGTTGTACGAGCAGTACTTC,-,TRBV11-2,TRBJ2-7,-
CASSLRLADSYEQYF,TGTGCCAGCAGTTTACGACTAGCGGATTCCTACGAGCAGTACTTC,TRBD2,TRBV27,TRBJ2-7,-
CASSFSTGPETQYF,TGCGCCAGCAGCTTTTCTACAGGGCCAGAGACCCAGTACTTC,-,TRBV5-1,TRBJ2-5,-
CASSYSSSAYNEQFF,TGTGCCAGCAGTTACTCCAGTAGCGCTTACAATGAGCAGTTCTTC,-,TRBV6-6,TRBJ2-1,-
CASTVDSGVANTIYF,TGTGCCAGCACTGTAGACAGTGGGGTAGCAAACACCATATATTTT,-,TRBV6-1,TRBJ1-3,-
CASSPDLSRVMNTEAFF,TGTGCCAGTAGTCCAGACCTGAGTCGGGTAATGAACACTGAAGCTTTCTTT,-,TRBV19,TRBJ1-1,-
CASSEGRGSYNEQFF,TGTGCCAGTAGTGAAGGAAGGGGCTCCTACAATGAGCAGTTCTTC,-,TRBV19,TRBJ2-1,-
CATSREAVSSYEQYF,TGTGCCACCAGCAGAGAGGCGGTTAGCTCCTACGAGCAGTACTTC,-,TRBV15,TRBJ2-7,-
CASSLSARAMGTQYF,TGTGCCAGCAGTTTGTCTGCCAGGGCAATGGGGACCCAGTACTTC,-,TRBV27,TRBJ2-5,-
CASSLIGLAGEQFF,TGCGCCAGCAGCTTGATAGGGCTAGCGGGAGAGCAGTTCTTC,TRBD2,TRBV5-1,TRBJ2-1,few
CASSLGDYLGYGYTF,TGCGCCAGCAGCTTGGGGGACTATCTGGGCTATGGCTACACCTTC,-,TRBV5-1,TRBJ1-2,-
CASRTGGGAETQYF,TGTGCCAGCAGGACAGGGGGCGGTGCGGAGACCCAGTACTTC,TRBD1,TRBV7-8,TRBJ2-5,-
CASSLPGQGLEKLFF,TGTGCCAGCAGTTTACCGGGACAGGGTTTGGAAAAACTGTTTTTT,TRBD1,TRBV28,TRBJ1-4,-
CASSLTKMSHAYGYTF,TGTGCCAGCAGTTTAACTAAGATGAGCCATGCCTATGGCTACACCTTC,-,TRBV28,TRBJ1-2,-
CSVGQVSGQPQHF,TGCAGCGTTGGTCAGGTTTCTGGGCAGCCCCAGCATTTT,-,TRBV29-1,TRBJ1-5,-
CASGRQLRNTGELFF,TGTGCCAGCGGGCGACAGTTGAGGAACACCGGGGAGCTGTTTTTT,-,TRBV6-5,TRBJ2-2,-
CASSLEGVDGYTF,TGCGCCAGCAGCTTGGAGGGGGTTGATGGCTACACCTTC,-,TRBV5-1,TRBJ1-2,-
CASSFGDTSSYEQYF,TGTGCCAGCAGCTTCGGGGACACATCGTCCTACGAGCAGTACTTC,-,TRBV5-4,TRBJ2-7,-
CASSTGTYGYTF,TGTGCCAGCAGTACAGGGACCTATGGCTACACCTTC,-,TRBV6-5,TRBJ1-2,-
CASSLDPVSASGNTIYF,TGTGCCAGCAGCTTAGATCCGGTCAGCGCCTCTGGAAACACCATATATTTT,-,TRBV7-8,TRBJ1-3,few
CASRPGQGSYEQYF,TGTGCCAGCAGGCCGGGACAGGGGTCCTACGAGCAGTACTTC,TRBD1,TRBV6-5,TRBJ2-7,-
CASRDSQNTGELFF,TGTGCCAGCAGAGACAGTCAGAACACCGGGGAGCTGTTTTTT,-,TRBV7-6,TRBJ2-2,-
CASNSRVSGANVLTF,TGTGCCAGTAATTCTCGGGTCTCTGGGGCCAACGTCCTGACTTTC,-,TRBV28,TRBJ2-6,few
CASSPRGSGVKVLDTEAFF,TGTGCCAGCAGTCCCAGGGGGTCGGGGGTTAAAGTTCTGGACACTGAAGCTTTCTTT,TRBD1,TRBV27,TRBJ1-1,-
CASKHGGRHQLGYEQYF,TGTGCCAGCAAACACGGCGGGAGGCACCAACTCGGATACGAGCAGTACTTC,TRBD2,TRBV28,TRBJ2-7,-
CASSLGVLAGRDQETQYF,TGTGCCAGCAGTTTGGGGGTTTTAGCGGGTCGGGACCAAGAGACCCAGTACTTC,TRBD2,TRBV28,TRBJ2-5,-